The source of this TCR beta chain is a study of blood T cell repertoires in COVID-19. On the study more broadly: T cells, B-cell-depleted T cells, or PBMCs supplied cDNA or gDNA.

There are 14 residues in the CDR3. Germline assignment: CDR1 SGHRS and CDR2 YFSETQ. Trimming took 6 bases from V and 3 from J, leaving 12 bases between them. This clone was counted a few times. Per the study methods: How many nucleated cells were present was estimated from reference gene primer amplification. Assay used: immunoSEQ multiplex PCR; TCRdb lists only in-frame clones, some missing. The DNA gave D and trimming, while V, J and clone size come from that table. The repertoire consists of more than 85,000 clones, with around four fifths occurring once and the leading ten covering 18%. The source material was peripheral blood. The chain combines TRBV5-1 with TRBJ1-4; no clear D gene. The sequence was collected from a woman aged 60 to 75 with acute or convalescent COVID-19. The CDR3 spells CASTKDSPNEKLFF. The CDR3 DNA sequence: TGCGCCAGCACAAAGGACTCCCCTAATGAAAAACTGTTTTTT. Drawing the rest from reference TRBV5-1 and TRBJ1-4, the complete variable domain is KAGVTQTPRYLIKTRGQQVTLSCSPISGHRSVSWYQQTPGQGLQFLFEYFSETQRNKGNFPGRFSGRQFSNSRSEMNVSTLELGDSALYLCASTKDSPNEKLFFGSGTQLSVL.